The 10 T cell receptor beta chains in this list originate from one sample, sequenced in a study of Ad26.COV2.S vaccination and SARS-CoV-2 variants. Produced via immunoSEQ multiplex PCR; TCRdb's table is partial and in-frame only. The data show more than 350,000 clones, 90% seen once. Treatment specified: 19 received Ad26.COV2.S at low or high dose, single or two shots; a few received placebo; per-sample allocation not given. Sampling was done on day 63 after the first vaccine or placebo injection. Specimen: peripheral blood, collected in a trial of Ad26.COV2.S vaccine versus placebo. The receptors were gathered from a person aged 18 to 59 who received the Ad26.COV2.S COVID-19 vaccine or a placebo.

The V gene is TRBV5-1, the J gene TRBJ2-3, with 7 bases that match TRBD2. Germline trimming cut 0 bases from V and 3 bases from J; bases unmatched to any gene: 7. The CDR3 loop spans 16 amino acids. Germline V gene sequence: CDR1 SGHRS, CDR2 YFSETQ. This CDR3 reads CASSLGSWGGTDTQYF. As DNA, the CDR3 is TGCGCCAGCAGCTTGGGAAGCTGGGGGGGAACAGATACGCAGTATTTT.

As regards this clone: Other DNA sequences in the same sample also yield this CDR3. J is TRBJ2-4 and V is TRBV4-1, with D maybe TRBD2 (7 bases). Trimming cost V 1 base and J 0 bases, with 10 bases left between them. The CDR3 spans 16 residues. Germline assignment: CDR1 MGHRA and CDR2 YSYEKL. CDR3 sequence: CASSQVGGLAKNIQYF. CDR3 nucleotide sequence: TGCGCCAGCAGCCAAGTGGGGGGGCTAGCCAAAAACATTCAGTACTTC.

The chain carries TRBV15 and TRBJ2-3, with 8 bases matching TRBD1. Germline CDR1 LNHNV, CDR2 YYDKDF (reference sequence). The CDR3 spans 15 residues. V shed 0 bases and J 4 bases; nucleotides not matched to a gene: 3. The CDR3: CATSRDDRGADTQYF. DNA for the CDR3: TGTGCCACCAGCAGAGACGACAGGGGCGCAGATACGCAGTATTTT.

This rearrangement joins TRBV5-1 to TRBJ2-7; TRBD2 aligns across 9 bases. This CDR3 is 15 amino acids long. Germline lookup yields CDR1 SGHRS and CDR2 YFSETQ. J was trimmed by 4 bases and V by 0 bases; bases with no gene match: 5. CDR3 coding DNA: TGCGCCAGCAGCTTGGTAGCGGGAGTCGTATACGAGCAGTACTTC. Protein: CASSLVAGVVYEQYF.

The CDR3 nucleotides are TGTGCCAGCACCCCGAATAGCGGTTACACAGATACGCAGTATTTT. Its protein is CASTPNSGYTDTQYF. This chain uses TRBV2 with TRBJ2-3, with TRBD2 as a possible D gene (6 bases). The CDR3 runs to 15 residues. Germline loops: CDR1 SNHLY, CDR2 FYNNEI. Between the trimmed V and J ends, which lost 7 bases and 2 bases, there was a span of 16 bases.

CDR3 loop: CASSQETNQPQHF. CDR3 coding DNA: TGTGCCAGCAGCCAAGAAACCAATCAGCCCCAGCATTTT. The V and J genes are TRBV4-2 and TRBJ1-5; D not resolved. Deletions cut 0 bases from V and 3 bases from J, with 3 bases between. This CDR3 is 13 amino acids long. Germline V gives CDR1 LGHNA, CDR2 YNFKEQ.

The chain is built from TRBV11-2 and TRBJ2-1, with 15 bases that match TRBD2. The CDR3 covers 16 residues. Germline V CDR1 and CDR2: SGHAT, FQNNGV. The V and J ends lost 6 bases and 9 bases, in that order; junction bases with no gene match: 9. The CDR3 nucleotides read TGTGCCAGCAGGGGACTAGCGGGAGGCAAGGCAATTGAGCAGTTCTTC. This translates into CASRGLAGGKAIEQFF. The full variable domain, rest sourced from reference TRBV11-2 and TRBJ2-1, is EAGVAQSPRYKIIEKRQSVAFWCNPISGHATLYWYQQILGQGPKLLIQFQNNGVVDDSQLPKDRFSAERLKGVDSTLKIQPAKLEDSAVYLCASRGLAGGKAIEQFFGPGTRLTVL.

The rearrangement joins TRBV12-3 or TRBV12-4 to TRBJ1-2; D gene unclear. This CDR3 has 11 residues. V gave up 0 bases and J gave up 8 bases, with 4 bases separating them. CDR3 loop: CASSLARGYTF. The CDR3 region has the DNA TGTGCCAGCAGTTTAGCGCGGGGCTACACCTTC.

The V call is TRBV5-1, the J call TRBJ2-7; 8 bases fit TRBD2. The CDR3 is 17 amino acids. Germline CDR1 reads SGHRS; CDR2 reads YFSETQ. With 0 bases clipped from V and 2 bases from J, the junction kept 10 bases outside the gene matches. In nucleotides, the CDR3 is TGCGCCAGCAGCTTGGACCTCTCGAGCGGGAGAACCTACGAGCAGTACTTC. As protein: CASSLDLSSGRTYEQYF.

This rearrangement joins TRBV6-6 to TRBJ2-1, with TRBD2 identical over 8 bases. The CDR3 extends over 14 amino acids. With 0 bases clipped from V and 7 bases from J, the junction kept 2 bases outside the gene matches. The V gene's germline CDR1 is MNHNY and CDR2 SVGAGI (reference sequence). For the CDR3, the DNA is TGTGCCAGCAGTTACTCGGGACTAGGGAATGAGCAGTTCTTC. Protein sequence: CASSYSGLGNEQFF.